Below are 29 T cell receptor beta chains sequenced from a single sample in a study of cytomegalovirus exposure and HLA in healthy donors. Data came from immunoSEQ multiplex PCR; TCRdb stores just in-frame clones and leaves some out. The top ten hold 1.5% to 2.5% of the sample, which has 220,000 or so clones, around 90% seen once. Sequencing was carried out using PBMCs. These receptors were obtained from a woman between 18 and 30 years old in good health and CMV-seropositive.

V usage is TRBV5-1 and J usage is TRBJ2-7; 11 bases are a match to TRBD2. Germline CDR1 reads SGHRS; CDR2 reads YFSETQ. This CDR3 region has 16 residues. Trimming cost V 0 bases and J 5 bases; bases outside gene matches: 7. The CDR3 bases are TGCGCCAGCAGCTTGGCCGTCACTAGCGGGAGTGACGAGCAGTACTTC. It translates to CASSLAVTSGSDEQYF.

The CDR3, as DNA: TGTGCCAGCAGCCGACCTGAGACAGGATCGAACATTCAGTACTTC. Translated: CASSRPETGSNIQYF. V usage is TRBV7-9 and J usage is TRBJ2-4, with a tentative D call TRBD1 (6 bases). Trimming removed 5 bases at V and 7 bases at J, with 18 bases between. Per the germline V gene, CDR1 is SEHNR and CDR2 is FQNEAQ (reference sequence). The CDR3 loop spans 15 amino acids. The whole variable domain, remainder taken from reference TRBV7-9 and TRBJ2-4, is DTGVSQNPRHKITKRGQNVTFRCDPISEHNRLYWYRQTLGQGPEFLTYFQNEAQLEKSRLLSDRFSAERPKGSFSTLEIQRTEQGDSAMYLCASSRPETGSNIQYFGAGTRLSVL.

This clone occurred a few times. The J gene is TRBJ1-1, the V gene TRBV29-1; the match to TRBD1 covers 7 bases. CDR1 is SQVTM and CDR2 is ANQGSEA in the germline V gene. The CDR3 sequence is 13 residues long. J lost 6 bases, V lost 4 bases, and 8 bases had no gene match. DNA for the CDR3: TGCAGCGTTGGGGGACAGTTTGGGGCTGAAGCTTTCTTT. Protein: CSVGGQFGAEAFF.

J is TRBJ1-2 and V is TRBV5-4, with 7 bases matching TRBD1. V dropped 3 bases and J dropped 8; count of bases not matched to a gene: 7. CDR3 length: 13 amino acids. Germline V gene lookup returns CDR1 SGHNT and CDR2 YYREEE (reference sequence). For the CDR3, the DNA is TGTGCCAGCAGCTCTGACAGGGTGGACGGCTACACCTTC. It encodes CASSSDRVDGYTF.

J is TRBJ1-4 and V is TRBV15; TRBD1 aligns across 8 bases. Germline V gene sequence: CDR1 LNHNV, CDR2 YYDKDF (reference sequence). There are 16 residues in the CDR3. Losses at the gene ends were 2 bases for V and 0 bases for J; bases not matched to a gene: 2. DNA for the CDR3: TGTGCCACCAGCAGAACGACAGGGGCAACTAATGAAAAACTGTTTTTT. Its translation is CATSRTTGATNEKLFF.

The genes are TRBV19 and TRBJ2-3; unclear D gene. V was cut by 1 base and J by 6 bases, with 5 bases left in between. The CDR3 runs 12 residues. The germline gives CDR1 LNHDA, CDR2 SQIVND (reference sequence). The CDR3 region is CASSIGGDTQYF. In DNA, the CDR3 is TGTGCCAGTAGTATAGGAGGTGATACGCAGTATTTT.

V usage is TRBV28 and J usage is TRBJ1-2; 7 bases line up with TRBD1. The CDR3 runs to 17 residues. V lost 7 bases to trimming and J lost 4 bases; unmatched junction nucleotides: 18. Germline CDR1 MDHEN, CDR2 SYDVKM. In nucleotides, the CDR3 is TGTGCCAGCACCCCGGCGCCCCCGGGACAGTTGATCTATGGCTACACCTTC. Translation: CASTPAPPGQLIYGYTF.

On this clone: Different DNA sequences within this sample yield the same CDR3. The genes are TRBV5-1 and TRBJ2-7; maybe TRBD1 (6 bases). CDR3 length equals 14 residues. V was clipped by 2 bases and J by 2 bases, with 11 bases between them. Looked up from germline, CDR1 is SGHRS and CDR2 is YFSETQ. CDR3 loop: CASSFFQGPYEQYF. The CDR3 DNA is TGCGCCAGCAGCTTTTTTCAGGGGCCCTACGAGCAGTACTTC.

The chain carries TRBV10-1 and TRBJ2-3, with 11 bases that match TRBD2. CDR1 is WNHNN, CDR2 SYGVQD, per germline (reference sequence). Trimming took 1 base from V and 14 from J; bases not matched to a gene: 5. The CDR3 runs 13 residues. The CDR3 DNA reads TGCGCCAGCAGTGAGTTAACTAGCGGGAGCCGGTATTTT. Amino acids: CASSELTSGSRYF.

The gene calls are TRBV5-8 and TRBJ1-5, with 11 positions matching TRBD1. Germline trimming cut 3 bases from V and 0 bases from J; bases unmatched to any gene: 8. Germline-derived CDR1 and CDR2 are SGHTS and YDEGEE. The CDR3 covers 18 residues. CDR3 residues: CASSSPGQGDNSNQPQHF. DNA for the CDR3: TGTGCCAGCAGCTCTCCGGGACAGGGGGACAATAGCAATCAGCCCCAGCATTTT.

The chain uses TRBV19 and TRBJ2-7, with D possibly being TRBD1 (6 bases). Per the germline V gene, CDR1 is LNHDA and CDR2 is SQIVND (reference sequence). The V and J ends lost 4 bases and 1 base respectively, with 14 bases between them. CDR3 length: 15 residues. The DNA for the CDR3 is TGTGCCAGTAGTAAACAGAGCCAGGGGTCCTACGAGCAGTACTTC. Its translation: CASSKQSQGSYEQYF. Together with reference TRBV19 and TRBJ2-7, the CDR3 gives the full variable domain: DGGITQSPKYLFRKEGQNVTLSCEQNLNHDAMYWYRQDPGQGLRLIYYSQIVNDFQKGDIAEGYSVSREKKESFPLTVTSAQKNPTAFYLCASSKQSQGSYEQYFGPGTRLTVT.

V usage is TRBV7-6 and J usage is TRBJ2-7; 7 bases are a match to TRBD2. From germline, CDR1 is SGHVS and CDR2 FNYEAQ. Trimming took 5 bases from V and 2 from J; bases not matched to a gene: 12. The CDR3 covers 16 residues. CDR3 sequence: CASSHPRSGVPYEQYF. CDR3 bases: TGTGCCAGCAGCCATCCCCGAAGCGGGGTCCCCTACGAGCAGTACTTC.

The chain joins TRBV7-2 to TRBJ2-7; 10 nucleotides align to TRBD2. The CDR3 spans 15 residues. Germline-derived CDR1 and CDR2 are SGHTA and FQGNSA. J was trimmed by 3 bases and V by 5 bases; bases with no gene match: 7. CDR3 loop: CASSQAAGGGYEQYF. The CDR3 nucleotides are TGTGCCAGCAGCCAGGCAGCGGGGGGGGGCTACGAGCAGTACTTC.

This chain links TRBV9 with TRBJ2-7; TRBD2 matches at 11 bases. There are 15 residues in the CDR3. The V gene's germline CDR1 is SGDLS and CDR2 YYNGEE. V was clipped by 2 bases and J by 2 bases; unmatched bases: 3. CDR3 bases: TGTGCCAGCAGCGTTGGGACTAGCGGCACCTACGAGCAGTACTTC. Its protein is CASSVGTSGTYEQYF.

Details on this clone: The sample holds other DNA sequences that translate to the same CDR3. The chain has TRBV2 and TRBJ2-5; the D gene is possibly TRBD2 (6 bases). The CDR3 consists of 14 residues. Trimming took off 5 bases at V and 4 bases at J, with 14 bases between the two ends. CDR1 is SNHLY and CDR2 is FYNNEI in the germline V gene. In DNA, the CDR3 is TGTGCCAGCAGTCCCACGGGGGACGGAGAGACCCAGTACTTC. It specifies CASSPTGDGETQYF.

The chain uses TRBV14 and TRBJ1-5, with 7 bases aligning to TRBD1. V shed 4 bases, J shed 2 bases, and the junction held 5 bases outside the gene matches. This CDR3 is 15 amino acids long. CDR1 and CDR2 (germline): SGHDN, FVKESK. For the CDR3, the DNA is TGTGCCAGCAGCCCCGTCGGACAGGGCAATCAGCCCCAGCATTTT. Translating it yields CASSPVGQGNQPQHF. The full variable domain, rest sourced from reference TRBV14 and TRBJ1-5, is EAGVTQFPSHSVIEKGQTVTLRCDPISGHDNLYWYRRVMGKEIKFLLHFVKESKQDESGMPNNRFLAERTGGTYSTLKVQPAELEDSGVYFCASSPVGQGNQPQHFGDGTRLSIL.

This clone was seen just once. The V call is TRBV28, the J call TRBJ2-1; 8 bases line up with TRBD2. Losses at the gene ends were 3 bases for V and 8 bases for J; bases not matched to a gene: 9. Germline V CDR1 and CDR2: MDHEN, SYDVKM. There are 15 residues in the CDR3. CDR3 residues: CASSLSSGGWDEQFF. CDR3 nucleotides: TGTGCCAGCAGTTTGTCCAGCGGGGGCTGGGATGAGCAGTTCTTC.

The chain is built from TRBV19 and TRBJ2-7, with 13 bases matching TRBD2. There are 16 residues in the CDR3. Per germline, CDR1 LNHDA and CDR2 SQIVND (reference sequence). J lost 4 bases, V lost 0 bases, and 3 bases had no gene match. The CDR3 nucleotides read TGTGCCAGTAGTATAGAAGGGACTAGCGGGGCTTACGAGCAGTACTTC. It encodes CASSIEGTSGAYEQYF.

The V and J genes are TRBV7-9 and TRBJ1-5, with TRBD1 identical over 12 bases. After removal of 3 bases from V and 1 base from J, the junction contained 7 bases not matched to a gene. From germline, CDR1 is SEHNR and CDR2 FQNEAQ (reference sequence). The CDR3 totals 18 residues. DNA of the CDR3: TGTGCCAGCAGCTTGACCCCGGGACAGGGGGCAAGCAATCAGCCCCAGCATTTT. The encoded protein is CASSLTPGQGASNQPQHF.

V usage is TRBV6-1 and J usage is TRBJ1-4, with D maybe TRBD1 (5 bases). The CDR3 is made up of 13 amino acids. In germline, CDR1 is MNHNS, CDR2 SASEGT. V was clipped by 1 base and J by 16 bases, with 16 bases between them. The CDR3 sequence is CASSEEGGTWGFF. As DNA, the CDR3 is TGTGCCAGCAGTGAAGAAGGCGGGACCTGGGGGTTTTTT.

This clone is a singleton in its sample. The chain uses TRBV19 and TRBJ2-5, with a possible D match to TRBD1 (5 bases). V was clipped by 7 bases and J by 2 bases, with 14 bases between them. This CDR3 contains 14 residues. The germline gives CDR1 LNHDA, CDR2 SQIVND (reference sequence). The CDR3 DNA sequence: TGTGCCAGTAATAACGCGGACACACAAGAGACCCAGTACTTC. Translating it yields CASNNADTQETQYF.

CDR3 bases: TGTGCCAGTAGCCCCGTGGTCCTGAAGTCTCCCCAGCGGACAAACATTCAGTACTTC. Amino acid sequence: CASSPVVLKSPQRTNIQYF. The chain combines TRBV19 with TRBJ2-4, with D tentatively TRBD2 (5 bases). V dropped 6 bases and J dropped 6 bases, with 30 bases sitting between them. Looked up from germline, CDR1 is LNHDA and CDR2 is SQIVND (reference sequence). The CDR3 length is 19 residues.

The chain has TRBV5-6 and TRBJ2-3; D is ambiguous. The CDR3 loop spans 16 amino acids. Germline V lookup: CDR1 SGHDT, CDR2 YYEEEE. With 1 base removed from V and 7 bases from J, the gap between germline ends came to 19 bases. CDR3 bases: TGTGCCAGCAGCTTGAGTTGGCCCACCGCACCCCATACGCAGTATTTT. It is translated as CASSLSWPTAPHTQYF.

The chain employs TRBV5-6 and TRBJ2-1, with D uncertain. V was cut by 3 bases and J by 9 bases, with 7 bases left in between. The CDR3 extends over 11 amino acids. Per germline, CDR1 SGHDT and CDR2 YYEEEE. This CDR3 is CASSSVSEQFF. The CDR3 nucleotides are TGTGCCAGCAGCTCAGTGTCTGAGCAGTTCTTC. The full variable domain, in which reference TRBV5-6 and TRBJ2-1 provide the parts outside the CDR3, is DAGVTQSPTHLIKTRGQQVTLRCSPKSGHDTVSWYQQALGQGPQFIFQYYEEEERQRGNFPDRFSGHQFPNYSSELNVNALLLGDSALYLCASSSVSEQFFGPGTRLTVL.

The J gene is TRBJ2-7, the V gene TRBV28; possible D gene TRBD1, 6 bases. Between the trimmed V and J ends, which lost 5 bases and 3 bases, there was a span of 8 bases. The CDR3 consists of 12 residues. Germline V gene data show CDR1 as MDHEN and CDR2 as SYDVKM. The CDR3 reads CASSKDSYEQYF. For the CDR3, the DNA is TGTGCCAGCAGTAAGGACAGCTACGAGCAGTACTTC.

The rearrangement uses TRBV5-1 and TRBJ1-2; D perhaps matches TRBD1 (5 bases). The V gene lost 5 bases and the J gene lost 5 bases, with 10 bases spanning the gap. The CDR3 runs 12 residues. The germline V gene encodes CDR1 SGHRS and CDR2 YFSETQ. The CDR3 sequence: CASRQGPYGYTF. The CDR3 DNA follows: TGCGCCAGCAGGCAGGGCCCGTATGGCTACACCTTC.

This clone showed up just once. The chain couples TRBV5-4 to TRBJ2-2; TRBD2 matches 7 bases. The CDR3 length is 16 residues. The V segment lost 2 bases and the J segment 0 bases; nucleotides outside the gene matches: 4. Germline-derived CDR1 and CDR2 are SGHNT and YYREEE (reference sequence). In DNA form, the CDR3 reads TGTGCCAGCAGCTTCCTAGCGGTCGCGAACACCGGGGAGCTGTTTTTT. It translates to CASSFLAVANTGELFF.

The chain couples TRBV30 to TRBJ1-1; D remains unclear. V was cut by 1 base and J by 7 bases, with 7 bases left in between. The CDR3 is 11 amino acids. In germline, CDR1 is GTSNPN, CDR2 SVGIG (reference sequence). CDR3: CAWSEQIEAFF. CDR3 nucleotide sequence: TGTGCCTGGAGTGAACAGATTGAAGCTTTCTTT.

The CDR3, as DNA: TGTGCCAGCAGTTACTCGACTAGCGGGATCTCCTACGAGCAGTACTTC. This translates into CASSYSTSGISYEQYF. V and J are TRBV6-5 and TRBJ2-7, with 11 bases matching TRBD2. V shed 0 bases, J shed 0 bases, and the junction held 1 base outside the gene matches. CDR3 length: 16 residues. In germline, CDR1 is MNHEY, CDR2 SVGAGI.